This entry describes one TCR beta chain. In its sample, this clonotype was seen a few times. Its antigen is currently not known. Per-base qualities were not stored, and no clone one base away is much larger. These data are taken from a study of T-cell reconstitution after alpha-beta-depleted transplantation in children (dated by TCRdb to the mid-2010s). Regarding the complete study: T-cell immune reconstitution after TCRalphabeta/CD19-depleted allogeneic hematopoietic cell transplantation in children was quantitatively tracked in the study by means of TCR repertoire profiling.

Libraries were built with PCR. TCRdb records Illumina HiSeq 2500 as the sequencer. To normalize quantification of the TCRbeta repertoire, the TCR libraries were built with molecular barcoding that relied on unique molecular identifiers. TCRdb trimmed the raw reads at Q25, called clones with MiXCR and kept productive beta chains. Every CDR3 protein is listed once, alongside the most common genes and DNA of its rows. Present in this sample are approximately 240,000 distinct CDR3 sequences, roughly 10% of which were seen just once. The ten largest clones represent approximately 6.2% of the sample. The CDR3 covers 15 residues, taking in both the cysteine and the phenylalanine. Solely the CDR3 DNA is kept, with 45 bases framed from the first base. Reading the germline V gene gives CDR1 MGHRA and CDR2 YSYEKL. Trimming removed 0 bases from V and 3 bases from J; the gene matches leave 3 bases unexplained.

The chain is made from TRBV4-1 and TRBJ2-3, with 7 bases matching TRBD2. Sequenced here: PBMCs from the stem cell graft donor, sampled from the stem cell graft. The sequence was collected from a human donor who donated a stem cell graft to a child with acute lymphoblastic leukemia. The DNA reads as follows: TGCGCCAGCAGCCAAGATCGGGGAGGGACAGATACGCAGTATTTT. Its translation is CASSQDRGGTDTQYF.